This TCR beta chain is drawn from a study of T cells in Graves' hyperthyroidism and ophthalmopathy. Amplification of TCR beta CDR3 regions was performed using RNA transcripts as template. Primed by the HTBI set, a first-round RT-PCR was run on the TCR CDR3. TCRdb called the multiplex PCR reads again in MiXCR, with one record for every CDR3 protein. The data contain about 640,000 distinct CDR3 sequences, around 20% of them singletons. Germline V gene data show CDR1 as MNHEY and CDR2 as SVGEGT. The CDR3 consists of 13 residues. The ends were cut back, 5 bases at V and 6 bases at J, with 11 bases in the middle. The diagnoses drew upon clinical symptoms, serum thyroxine and TRAb, thyroid ultrasound and orbital computed tomography.

This chain joins TRBV6-2 or TRBV6-3 and TRBJ2-1; weak D call: TRBD1 (5 bases). Sequencing used blood. The origin of this receptor is a man aged 30 to 39 with Graves' ophthalmopathy. CDR3 DNA sequence: TGTGCCAGCAGTCGAACACAGGTCAATGAGCAGTTCTTC. This sequence encodes CASSRTQVNEQFF.